These 10 T cell receptor beta chains were sequenced from one sample in a study of Graves' ophthalmopathy and Graves' hyperthyroidism. RNA transcripts were the template, and TCR beta CDR3 regions were amplified from them. RT-PCR in the first round used HTBI primers; a second-round multiplex PCR followed. Using its own MiXCR run on the multiplex PCR reads, TCRdb lists one record per CDR3 protein. The sample shows more than 1,000,000 distinct CDR3 sequences, less than 45% of them seen only once. Sequenced material: peripheral blood or thyroid tissue (not recorded which). These TCRs come from an adult man with Graves' hyperthyroidism.

As for this clonotype: This may come from a read error, since a much larger clone is one base off. The chain carries TRBV7-9 and TRBJ1-1; D not resolved. CDR1 is SEHNR, CDR2 FQNEAQ, per germline (reference sequence). This CDR3 has 14 amino acids. For the CDR3, the DNA is TGTGCCAGCAGCTTCTTGAGAGGGAACACTGGAGCTTTCTTT. Its protein product is CASSFLRGNTGAFF.

This clonotype was seen more than once but under ten times. The chain employs TRBV9 and TRBJ1-4; D is ambiguous. This CDR3 has 14 residues. The germline CDR1 and CDR2 sequences are SGDLS and YYNGEE. V was shortened by 0 bases and J by 7 bases, with 10 bases between the two germline ends. CDR3 residues: CASSVGTDGEKLFF. The CDR3 DNA reads as TGTGCCAGCAGCGTAGGGACGGACGGTGAAAAACTGTTTTTT.

Note on this clonotype: Relative to the germline gene, one junction end is altered; a read error may explain this. The chain is built from TRBV10-3 and TRBJ1-2; 11 bases agree with TRBD1. CDR1 ENHRY and CDR2 SYGVKD come from the germline V gene. The CDR3 is made up of 17 amino acids. The CDR3 nucleotides read TGTGCCAGCAGTTACCGTAGGACAGGGGGCATGGGCTATGGCTACACCTTC. Translation gives CASSYRRTGGMGYGYTF.

The genes are TRBV29-1 and TRBJ1-1; D may be TRBD1 (6 bases). Germline loops: CDR1 SQVTM, CDR2 ANQGSEA. V lost 1 base and J lost 10, with 16 bases in between. This CDR3 spans 13 amino acids. The CDR3, as DNA: TGCAGCGTTGAAGGGGGGACATTTTCGGGAGCTTTCTTT. Translated, it gives CSVEGGTFSGAFF. The full variable domain, rest sourced from reference TRBV29-1 and TRBJ1-1, is SAVISQKPSRDICQRGTSLTIQCQVDSQVTMMFWYRQQPGQSLTLIATANQGSEATYESGFVIDKFPISRPNLTFSTLTVSNMSPEDSSIYLCSVEGGTFSGAFFGQGTRLTVV.

Notes on this clonotype: Its ends do not fully match the called genes, so a read error is possible. The chain joins TRBV10-3 to TRBJ2-5; 11 bases line up with TRBD2. CDR1 and CDR2 (germline): ENHRY, SYGVKD. This CDR3 spans 16 amino acids. The CDR3 is CASSLTSGSPKETQYF. The DNA of the CDR3 is TGTGCCAGCAGTCTAACTAGCGGGAGTCCTAAAGAGACCCAGTACTTC.

This clonotype was found many times. This chain joins TRBV7-2 and TRBJ1-1; a weak D match, TRBD1 (6 bases). Per the germline V gene, CDR1 is SGHTA and CDR2 is FQGNSA. This CDR3 contains 14 residues. V was trimmed by 6 bases and J by 4 bases, leaving 15 bases between them. CDR3 DNA sequence: TGTGCCAGCAGTAGGGGGGCTCGGGGCACTGAAGCTTTCTTT. Amino acids: CASSRGARGTEAFF.

This chain links TRBV10-3 with TRBJ1-3; the D is unclear. Germline lookup yields CDR1 ENHRY and CDR2 SYGVKD. CDR3 length equals 15 residues. V lost 11 bases and J 3 bases, leaving 20 bases between the germline ends. CDR3 in DNA: TGTGCCCCCCGCTTTCCGAATAGAGATGGAAACACCATATATTTT. Protein: CAPRFPNRDGNTIYF.

The chain links TRBV25-1 to TRBJ2-2; 8 bases match TRBD1. CDR1 MGHDK and CDR2 SYGVNS come from the germline V gene. This CDR3 contains 16 residues. Trimming at V came to 5 bases and at J to 4 bases, leaving 9 bases not matched to a gene. The CDR3 coding sequence is TGTGCCAGCAGTTTTCGGGACAGGCCCCTCACCGGGGAGCTGTTTTTT. It specifies CASSFRDRPLTGELFF.

CDR3 in amino acids: CASSQAGSLLNYGYTF. The CDR3 bases are TGTGCCAGCAGCCAAGCGGGTAGTCTTTTAAACTATGGCTACACCTTC. This chain connects TRBV3-1 to TRBJ1-2; D gene uncertain. Germline V gene data show CDR1 as LGHDT and CDR2 as YNNKEL (reference sequence). Deletions cut 1 base from V and 2 bases from J, with 14 bases between. CDR3 length: 16 amino acids.

Remarks on this clonotype: With a much larger clone just one base away, this may be a read error. This sequence joins TRBV7-6 and TRBJ1-2; TRBD1 agrees at 8 bases. This CDR3 contains 13 residues. Trimming took 4 bases from V and 6 from J; bases not matched to a gene: 4. Germline values: CDR1 SGHVS, CDR2 FNYEAQ. CDR3 in amino acids: CASSSLQGDGYTF. In nucleotides, the CDR3 is TGTGCCAGCAGCTCCCTACAGGGGGATGGCTACACCTTC.